Shown below are 29 T cell receptor beta chains from a single sample sequenced in a study of T cell responses to AZD1222 COVID-19 vaccine. The repertoire was sequenced with immunoSEQ multiplex PCR; TCRdb's copy has only in-frame clones and lacks some. The data hold 80,000 or so clones, with 87% observed a single time. Sequenced here: peripheral blood, sampled on day 0 of AZD1222 vaccination. These TCRs come from an adult in good health.

This chain links TRBV18 with TRBJ2-1, with 8 positions matching TRBD2. Trimming removed 6 bases from V and 8 bases from J; junction bases left unmatched: 6. CDR1 and CDR2 (germline): KGHSH, LQKENI. The CDR3 totals 13 residues. Written as DNA, the CDR3 is TGTGCCAGCTCTCAAAACGGGGGGGATGAGCAGTTCTTC. It specifies CASSQNGGDEQFF. The entire variable domain, with the rest obtained from reference TRBV18 and TRBJ2-1, is as follows: NAGVMQNPRHLVRRRGQEARLRCSPMKGHSHVYWYRQLPEEGLKFMVYLQKENIIDESGMPKERFSAEFPKEGPSILRIQQVVRGDSAAYFCASSQNGGDEQFFGPGTRLTVL.

V usage is TRBV19 and J usage is TRBJ1-2, with D tentatively TRBD1 (5 bases). The CDR3 contains 13 residues. V was trimmed by 3 bases and J by 3 bases, leaving 8 bases between them. Germline V gene sequence: CDR1 LNHDA, CDR2 SQIVND (reference sequence). CDR3 amino acids: CASSIDSHYGYTF. CDR3 DNA sequence: TGTGCCAGTAGTATCGACAGTCACTATGGCTACACCTTC.

The V gene is TRBV6-1, the J gene TRBJ2-3; D not resolved. Germline loops: CDR1 MNHNS, CDR2 SASEGT. This CDR3 has 13 amino acids. The V end was cut by 2 bases, the J end by 2 bases, with 5 bases between. CDR3 bases: TGTGCCAGCAGTGAAAGGACCACAGATACGCAGTATTTT. It specifies CASSERTTDTQYF.

The V gene is TRBV27, the J gene TRBJ1-1, with no clear D. This CDR3 has 14 amino acids. Trimming left V 2 bases short and J 1 base short, with 8 bases between. Germline V lookup: CDR1 MNHEY, CDR2 SMNVEV (reference sequence). Written as DNA, the CDR3 is TGTGCCAGCAGTTTAACGGAGAGGAACACTGAAGCTTTCTTT. Protein: CASSLTERNTEAFF.

V is TRBV7-2 and J is TRBJ2-3; 9 bases map to TRBD2. The germline CDR1 and CDR2 sequences are SGHTA and FQGNSA. The J segment lost 6 bases and the V segment lost 0 bases, leaving 4 bases of the junction unmatched. The CDR3 runs to 15 residues. The CDR3 coding sequence is TGTGCCAGCAGCTTAGCTGGCGGGAGGGCGGATACGCAGTATTTT. Its translation: CASSLAGGRADTQYF.

The chain recombines TRBV7-2 with TRBJ2-5; 10 bases match TRBD2. This CDR3 contains 16 residues. Germline V gives CDR1 SGHTA, CDR2 FQGNSA. The trim removed 4 bases at V and 1 base at J, leaving 6 bases unmatched. In DNA, the CDR3 is TGTGCCAGCAGCTCGGGACTAGCGCTCCCCCAAGAGACCCAGTACTTC. It encodes CASSSGLALPQETQYF.

V gene TRBV18 combines with J gene TRBJ1-4; perhaps TRBD1 as D (5 bases). Germline V lookup: CDR1 KGHSH, CDR2 LQKENI. V lost 1 base and J 0 bases, leaving 9 bases between the germline ends. The CDR3 totals 16 residues. The CDR3 is CASSPRGVATNEKLFF. CDR3 coding DNA: TGTGCCAGCTCACCACGAGGGGTTGCAACTAATGAAAAACTGTTTTTT.

This clone was found a few times. The chain has TRBV5-4 and TRBJ2-7, with 7 bases lining up with TRBD2. The CDR3 has 15 residues. CDR1 is SGHNT, CDR2 YYREEE, per germline (reference sequence). Germline trimming cut 2 bases from V and 6 bases from J; bases unmatched to any gene: 11. The CDR3 protein is CASSLGGGRLGEQYF. CDR3 DNA sequence: TGTGCCAGCAGCTTAGGTGGCGGGAGACTGGGCGAGCAGTACTTC.

The table lists this clone with a count of one. The chain has TRBV2 and TRBJ1-5; unclear D gene. Trimming left V 4 bases short and J 9 bases short, with 16 bases between. Germline CDR1 SNHLY, CDR2 FYNNEI. This CDR3 region has 14 residues. This CDR3 is CASSVGGESRPQHF. In nucleotides, the CDR3 is TGTGCCAGCAGTGTAGGTGGGGAAAGCAGGCCCCAGCATTTT.

The chain couples TRBV29-1 to TRBJ1-5; D remains ambiguous. The CDR3 loop spans 15 amino acids. Germline V gene sequence: CDR1 SQVTM, CDR2 ANQGSEA. The V gene lost 4 bases and the J gene lost 3 bases, with 16 bases spanning the gap. CDR3 residues: CSVVKEAGSNQPQHF. CDR3 in DNA: TGCAGCGTTGTTAAGGAGGCGGGCTCCAATCAGCCCCAGCATTTT.

The rearrangement uses TRBV10-1 and TRBJ1-2; D is unresolved. The germline V and J ends were trimmed by 8 bases and 6 bases, with 16 bases remaining between them. The CDR3 loop spans 13 amino acids. Germline assignment: CDR1 WNHNN and CDR2 SYGVQD (reference sequence). The CDR3 loop is CASRLSRRDGYTF. Written as DNA, the CDR3 is TGCGCCAGCCGCCTGAGTCGGCGGGATGGCTACACCTTC.

The V and J genes are TRBV10-3 and TRBJ2-1, with 10 bases lining up with TRBD2. This CDR3 region has 16 residues. Per the germline V gene, CDR1 is ENHRY and CDR2 is SYGVKD. V lost 5 bases, J lost 0 bases, and 4 bases stayed unmatched. The CDR3 DNA reads TGTGCCATCAGTCGCCGGACTAGCGGCTCCTACAATGAGCAGTTCTTC. This codes for CAISRRTSGSYNEQFF.

This chain uses TRBV29-1 with TRBJ1-2; TRBD1 matches at 9 bases. The J segment lost 8 bases and the V segment lost 8 bases, leaving 6 bases of the junction unmatched. The CDR3 length is 11 residues. Germline V gene lookup returns CDR1 SQVTM and CDR2 ANQGSEA. CDR3 DNA sequence: TGCAGCCCCGGGACAGGGAAGGGCTACACCTTC. Translating gives CSPGTGKGYTF.

This rearrangement joins TRBV19 to TRBJ1-1; 7 bases are a match to TRBD1. This CDR3 region has 13 residues. The junction had 4 bases not matched to a gene; V was cut back by 4 bases and J by 5 bases. From germline, CDR1 is LNHDA and CDR2 SQIVND (reference sequence). The CDR3 coding sequence is TGTGCCAGTAGTACAGGGGGACAGACTGAAGCTTTCTTT. Its translation: CASSTGGQTEAFF.

The rearrangement links TRBV5-1 to TRBJ1-1; TRBD1 aligns across 9 bases. In germline, CDR1 is SGHRS, CDR2 YFSETQ. Unmatched junction bases numbered 7, after V lost 5 bases and J lost 5 bases. The CDR3 loop spans 14 amino acids. DNA for the CDR3: TGCGCCAGCAGACAACAGGGGGCCAGTACTGAAGCTTTCTTT. Translation: CASRQQGASTEAFF.

This clone appeared a few times. V and J are TRBV6-5 and TRBJ1-2, with D maybe TRBD1 (6 bases). Germline V gene data show CDR1 as MNHEY and CDR2 as SVGAGI. V shed 7 bases and J shed 4 bases, with 16 bases lying between them. CDR3 length: 14 amino acids. This chain's CDR3 is CASKRGEGVYGYTF. In DNA form, the CDR3 reads TGTGCCAGCAAAAGAGGGGAGGGGGTCTATGGCTACACCTTC.

The CDR3, as DNA: TGTGCCAGCAGGGGACTACCCGGGATGACAGATACGCAGTATTTT. This sequence encodes CASRGLPGMTDTQYF. The chain is built from TRBV2 and TRBJ2-3; 7 nucleotides align to TRBD2. Per germline, CDR1 SNHLY and CDR2 FYNNEI. The V segment lost 6 bases and the J segment 3 bases; nucleotides outside the gene matches: 9. There are 15 residues in the CDR3.

The V call is TRBV6-2 or TRBV6-3, the J call TRBJ1-6, with a tentative D call TRBD1 (6 bases). CDR3 length: 14 residues. The germline V and J ends were trimmed by 6 bases and 9 bases, with 15 bases remaining between them. Germline lookup yields CDR1 MNHEY and CDR2 SVGEGT. The chain's CDR3 is CASSFVRTVSPLHF. The CDR3 bases are TGTGCCAGCAGCTTTGTACGGACAGTTTCACCCCTCCACTTT.

This rearrangement joins TRBV6-2 or TRBV6-3 to TRBJ1-1; tentatively, D is TRBD1 (5 bases). The germline V gene encodes CDR1 MNHEY and CDR2 SVGEGT. This CDR3 is 12 amino acids long. Deletions cut 5 bases from V and 11 bases from J, with 15 bases between. The CDR3 sequence: CASSPLRRAAFF. The CDR3 region has the DNA TGTGCCAGCAGTCCCTTGCGCAGGGCGGCTTTCTTT.

The gene calls are TRBV7-2 and TRBJ2-5; 7 bases map to TRBD2. The germline gives CDR1 SGHTA, CDR2 FQGNSA. V lost 5 bases to trimming and J lost 3 bases; unmatched junction nucleotides: 9. The CDR3 is 15 amino acids. The DNA for the CDR3 is TGTGCCAGCAGCCACAGCCGACTAGCCAAAGAGACCCAGTACTTC. It encodes CASSHSRLAKETQYF.

The gene calls are TRBV11-2 and TRBJ2-2; TRBD1 agrees at 9 bases. CDR3 length equals 16 residues. After removal of 5 bases from V and 3 bases from J, the junction contained 7 bases not matched to a gene. Germline CDR1 is SGHAT and CDR2 is FQNNGV. The CDR3, as DNA: TGTGCCAGCAGCAACCGGGACAGGGCCGACACCGGGGAGCTGTTTTTT. It codes for CASSNRDRADTGELFF.

This rearrangement joins TRBV2 to TRBJ1-5, with TRBD1 matching 11 bases. The CDR3 totals 14 residues. V shed 5 bases, J shed 6 bases, and the junction held 3 bases outside the gene matches. Germline V CDR1 and CDR2: SNHLY, FYNNEI. Here the CDR3 DNA reads TGTGCCAGCAGTACCGGGACAGGGGGTCAGCCCCAGCATTTT. Translating gives CASSTGTGGQPQHF.

A single count supports this clone. This rearrangement joins TRBV9 to TRBJ1-5; D is unresolved. V was clipped by 4 bases and J by 4 bases, with 15 bases between them. The CDR3 runs 15 residues. The germline gives CDR1 SGDLS, CDR2 YYNGEE. The CDR3 loop is CASSTSGRENQPQHF. CDR3 nucleotide sequence: TGTGCCAGCAGCACCTCCGGGAGGGAGAATCAGCCCCAGCATTTT.

This chain uses TRBV29-1 with TRBJ1-2; possible D gene TRBD1, 5 bases. There are 13 residues in the CDR3. V lost 5 bases, J lost 4 bases, and 14 bases lay in between. Germline V CDR1 and CDR2: SQVTM, ANQGSEA. The CDR3 DNA reads TGCAGCGTTCTAAGGGGTTCCGGCTATGGCTACACCTTC. Translated: CSVLRGSGYGYTF.

The chain joins TRBV30 to TRBJ1-3, with TRBD1 as a possible D gene (6 bases). V was trimmed by 0 bases and J by 2 bases, leaving 11 bases between them. Germline V lookup: CDR1 GTSNPN, CDR2 SVGIG (reference sequence). The CDR3 is 15 residues long. The CDR3 DNA is TGTGCCTGGAGTGTATGGGGGCCTACTGGAAACACCATATATTTT. Protein: CAWSVWGPTGNTIYF. Full variable domain (missing parts from reference TRBV30 and TRBJ1-3): SQTIHQWPATLVQPVGSPLSLECTVEGTSNPNLYWYRQAAGRGLQLLFYSVGIGQISSEVPQNLSASRPQDRQFILSSKKLLLSDSGFYLCAWSVWGPTGNTIYFGEGSWLTVV.

This rearrangement joins TRBV7-2 to TRBJ2-2; tentatively, D is TRBD2 (5 bases). The CDR3 loop spans 14 amino acids. V shed 5 bases and J shed 6 bases, with 13 bases lying between them. Germline V gives CDR1 SGHTA, CDR2 FQGNSA. CDR3 coding DNA: TGTGCCAGCAGCCCCGGATGGACTGCCGGGGAGCTGTTTTTT. Translated: CASSPGWTAGELFF.

The J gene is TRBJ2-3, the V gene TRBV5-1; 9 nucleotides agree with TRBD1. V was pared by 2 bases and J by 1 base, with 2 bases of the junction left unmatched. CDR3 length equals 15 residues. CDR1 is SGHRS and CDR2 is YFSETQ in the germline V gene. In nucleotides, the CDR3 is TGCGCCAGCAGCTTTAGGACAGGGGGCACAGATACGCAGTATTTT. This translates into CASSFRTGGTDTQYF.

V is TRBV6-5 and J is TRBJ1-4; 7 bases agree with TRBD1. The CDR3 loop spans 15 amino acids. CDR1 is MNHEY, CDR2 SVGAGI, per germline. The V and J ends lost 0 bases and 10 bases, in that order; junction bases with no gene match: 8. The chain's CDR3 is CASSYSWDSRGKLFF. In DNA form, the CDR3 reads TGTGCCAGCAGTTACTCTTGGGACAGCCGGGGAAAACTGTTTTTT.

J is TRBJ1-3 and V is TRBV5-6, with a possible D match to TRBD1 (5 bases). Trimming removed 4 bases at V and 3 bases at J, with 14 bases between. CDR1 is SGHDT, CDR2 YYEEEE, per germline. This CDR3 region has 15 residues. The CDR3 spells CASSPVGRDGNTIYF. As DNA, the CDR3 is TGTGCCAGCAGCCCGGTGGGCAGGGATGGAAACACCATATATTTT.